This passage covers 5 T cell receptor beta chains from one sample sequenced in a study of tumor and adjacent non-tumor tissue in lung cancer. Three rounds of nested PCR, following a modified ARM-PCR protocol, produced the TCRbeta library. TCRdb recomputed calls from the multiplex PCR reads with MiXCR, one row per CDR3 protein. Of 120,000 or so distinct CDR3 sequences in the sample, about 66% were seen once. No cell sorting was done before RNA was extracted from the tissue. Sequencing was performed on lung tumor tissue. These receptors were taken from a man aged 25-45 years with non-small cell lung cancer.

The rearrangement joins TRBV6-2 or TRBV6-3 to TRBJ1-1; D remains ambiguous. Looked up from germline, CDR1 is MNHEY and CDR2 is SVGEGT. CDR3 length: 15 residues. V was clipped by 8 bases and J by 2 bases, with 18 bases between them. CDR3 region: CASGLLGDRNTEAFF. The CDR3 DNA follows: TGTGCCAGCGGTCTCCTGGGAGATAGAAACACTGAAGCTTTCTTT.

Points on this clonotype: A much larger clone lies a single base off, so this may be a read error. The V and J genes are TRBV6-2 or TRBV6-3 and TRBJ2-7; D possibly corresponds to TRBD1 (6 bases). This CDR3 comprises 15 residues. Germline lookup yields CDR1 MNHEY and CDR2 SVGEGT. CDR3 sequence reads: CVSTPPPGHRDEQYF. The CDR3 nucleotides read TGTGTCAGCACTCCGCCCCCGGGACACCGAGACGAGCAGTACTTC.

This clonotype occurred a few times. A much bigger clone sits one base away, suggesting this may be a read error. This sequence joins TRBV29-1 and TRBJ1-3; 7 bases are shared with TRBD1. CDR1 and CDR2 (germline): SQVTM, ANQGSEA. The CDR3 sequence is 14 residues long. The CDR3 DNA is TGCATCGTTGGAGGGACAGAACTTGGAAACACCATATATTTT. The encoded protein is CIVGGTELGNTIYF.

This clonotype was detected only a few times. The rearrangement joins TRBV29-1 to TRBJ2-5, with D perhaps TRBD1 or TRBD2 (5 bases each). Looked up from germline, CDR1 is SQVTM and CDR2 is ANQGSEA. Trimming left V 7 bases short and J 5 bases short, with 17 bases between. CDR3 size: 13 residues. For the CDR3, the DNA is TGCAGCGCCACGGGACGGGTGTTGGAGACCCAGTACTTC. Translated: CSATGRVLETQYF.

Regarding this clonotype: One end of the junction varies from germline; a read error may be responsible. This sequence joins TRBV20-1 and TRBJ2-2, with D perhaps TRBD1 (6 bases). Per germline, CDR1 DFQATT and CDR2 SNEGSKA (reference sequence). The CDR3 runs to 12 residues. As DNA, the CDR3 is TGCAGTGTACAGGGAGACACCGGGGAGCCGTCTTTT. It encodes CSVQGDTGEPSF.